This entry lists 7 T cell receptor beta chains sequenced from one sample in a study of early T cells in non-severe SARS-CoV-2 infection. TCRdb called the 5' RACE reads again in MiXCR, with one record for every CDR3 protein. Among just under 60,000 distinct CDR3 sequences, approximately 9% were seen once, and the ten largest hold roughly a sixth. Sequenced sample: whole blood. The receptors were gathered from an adult who was a healthcare worker with PCR-confirmed SARS-CoV-2 infection or an uninfected control (not recorded which).

This clonotype showed up many times. The rearrangement uses TRBV12-3 or TRBV12-4 and TRBJ2-1; possible D gene TRBD2, 6 bases. CDR3 size: 13 residues. V was shortened by 6 bases and J by 6 bases, with 12 bases between the two germline ends. The CDR3 DNA follows: TGTGCCAGCAGCTTTACTAGCCCCAATGAGCAGTTCTTC. Translated: CASSFTSPNEQFF.

This clonotype was counted only a few times. The CDR3 DNA follows: TGTGCCAGCAGTTTAAATAGGAATGAGCAGTTCTTC. It codes for CASSLNRNEQFF. The V and J genes are TRBV12-3 or TRBV12-4 and TRBJ2-1; no clear D. CDR3 size: 12 residues. The V and J ends lost 2 bases and 7 bases respectively, with 6 bases between them.

This clonotype was observed many times. The chain uses TRBV7-2 and TRBJ2-1; 10 bases map to TRBD2. Germline V gene sequence: CDR1 SGHTA, CDR2 FQGNSA. CDR3 length: 16 amino acids. The ends lost 3 bases at V and 5 bases at J; junction bases unmatched: 7. The CDR3 reads CASSFFSGGRDNEQFF. In nucleotides, the CDR3 is TGTGCCAGCAGCTTTTTTAGCGGGGGGCGAGACAATGAGCAGTTCTTC. The variable domain in full, with the rest retrieved from reference TRBV7-2 and TRBJ2-1, is GAGVSQSPSNKVTEKGKDVELRCDPISGHTALYWYRQSLGQGLEFLIYFQGNSAPDKSGLPSDRFSAERTGGSVSTLTIQRTQQEDSAVYLCASSFFSGGRDNEQFFGPGTRLTVL.

The chain uses TRBV29-1 and TRBJ2-5, with D perhaps matching TRBD1 (5 bases). The CDR3 has 13 amino acids. Germline-derived CDR1 and CDR2 are SQVTM and ANQGSEA. Trimming left V 4 bases short and J 0 bases short, with 9 bases between. CDR3: CSVGGANQETQYF. In DNA form, the CDR3 reads TGCAGCGTTGGTGGGGCGAACCAAGAGACCCAGTACTTC.

This clonotype was found a few times. The gene calls are TRBV6-2 or TRBV6-3 and TRBJ2-3; maybe TRBD1 (6 bases). Deletions cut 11 bases from V and 0 bases from J, with 18 bases between. Germline V gives CDR1 MNHEY, CDR2 SVGEGT. There are 15 residues in the CDR3. In DNA, the CDR3 is TGTGCCTCGGGCAGAGGGGGAAAAAGCACAGATACGCAGTATTTT. This gives the protein CASGRGGKSTDTQYF.

This clonotype occurred many times. Here the CDR3 DNA reads TGTGCCAGCAGCTGGGGACAGGGACCGCAAGAGACCCAGTACTTC. Translation gives CASSWGQGPQETQYF. The chain links TRBV5-4 to TRBJ2-5; 9 nucleotides match TRBD1. The trim removed 3 bases at V and 2 bases at J, leaving 5 bases unmatched. Germline V gene data show CDR1 as SGHNT and CDR2 as YYREEE (reference sequence). The CDR3 sequence is 15 residues long.

There are many counts of this clonotype. DNA for the CDR3: TGTGCCAGCGTCTCCCCTAGCGTTGGGGCCAACGTCCTGACTTTC. Its protein is CASVSPSVGANVLTF. The rearrangement joins TRBV28 to TRBJ2-6; D perhaps matches TRBD2 (6 bases). V lost 8 bases and J 3 bases, leaving 14 bases between the germline ends. Germline-derived CDR1 and CDR2 are MDHEN and SYDVKM. This CDR3 contains 15 residues. Looking up the rest from reference TRBV28 and TRBJ2-6 gives the full variable domain: DVKVTQSSRYLVKRTGEKVFLECVQDMDHENMFWYRQDPGLGLRLIYFSYDVKMKEKGDIPEGYSVSREKKERFSLILESASTNQTSMYLCASVSPSVGANVLTFGAGSRLTVL.